The 10 T cell receptor beta chains given below trace back to one sample, sequenced in a study of cytomegalovirus exposure and HLA in healthy donors. It was with 60 Vbeta and 13 Jbeta primers that the PCR ran. The protocol was immunoSEQ multiplex PCR, while the TCRdb copy is restricted to in-frame clones and leaves out a portion. The sample carries roughly 130,000 clones, 75% to 85% recorded once. The specimen sequenced was PBMCs. Receptors were obtained from a girl aged 2-10 years in good health and CMV-seronegative.

This clone was picked up one time. V and J are TRBV15 and TRBJ1-6, with D unclear. The V end was cut by 4 bases, the J end by 4 bases, with 5 bases between. From germline, CDR1 is LNHNV and CDR2 YYDKDF (reference sequence). CDR3 length: 13 residues. CDR3: CATSTEYNSPLHF. DNA for the CDR3: TGTGCCACCAGCACGGAGTATAATTCACCCCTCCACTTT.

This rearrangement joins TRBV18 to TRBJ2-3; tentatively, D is TRBD1 (6 bases). The CDR3 is 13 residues long. Germline V CDR1 and CDR2: KGHSH, LQKENI. The V gene lost 6 bases and the J gene lost 6 bases, with 13 bases spanning the gap. The CDR3 protein is CASSQRTGDTQYF. The CDR3 DNA reads TGTGCCAGCTCCCAGAGAACAGGGGATACGCAGTATTTT.

The chain joins TRBV7-8 to TRBJ2-5; 7 bases line up with TRBD1. The V and J ends lost 0 bases and 4 bases, in that order; junction bases with no gene match: 8. Germline loops: CDR1 SGHVS, CDR2 FQNEAQ. The CDR3 extends over 16 amino acids. The CDR3 is CASSLAGQGVGETQYF. The CDR3 DNA reads as TGTGCCAGCAGCTTAGCTGGCCAGGGGGTCGGAGAGACCCAGTACTTC.

The chain has TRBV9 and TRBJ1-2, with D maybe TRBD1 (5 bases). V shed 4 bases and J shed 8 bases, with 21 bases lying between them. CDR1 SGDLS and CDR2 YYNGEE come from the germline V gene. The CDR3 loop spans 15 amino acids. The CDR3 is CASSPRRLGTRGYTF. CDR3 in DNA: TGTGCCAGCAGCCCTAGGAGGCTTGGGACTCGAGGCTACACCTTC. Combining the CDR3 with reference TRBV9 and TRBJ1-2 gives the whole variable domain DSGVTQTPKHLITATGQRVTLRCSPRSGDLSVYWYQQSLDQGLQFLIQYYNGEERAKGNILERFSAQQFPDLHSELNLSSLELGDSALYFCASSPRRLGTRGYTFGSGTRLTVV.

This chain joins TRBV29-1 and TRBJ2-7; 7 bases agree with TRBD1. V gave up 7 bases and J gave up 6 bases; unmatched junction bases: 9. The CDR3 loop spans 12 amino acids. Germline loops: CDR1 SQVTM, CDR2 ANQGSEA. CDR3 coding DNA: TGCAGCGGTCGACAGGGTGTAGGCGAGCAGTACTTC. It encodes CSGRQGVGEQYF.

The CDR3 DNA sequence: TGTGCCAGCAGGGGACAGGGAGGAACCTACGAGCAGTACTTC. This gives the protein CASRGQGGTYEQYF. The V gene is TRBV28, the J gene TRBJ2-7; 9 bases are shared with TRBD1. CDR3 length: 14 residues. Germline assignment: CDR1 MDHEN and CDR2 SYDVKM. Trimming cost V 6 bases and J 2 bases; bases outside gene matches: 5.

This rearrangement joins TRBV4-2 to TRBJ2-7; unclear D gene. The V end was cut by 0 bases, the J end by 4 bases, with 7 bases between. CDR3 length: 13 residues. Looked up from germline, CDR1 is LGHNA and CDR2 is YNFKEQ. The CDR3 reads CASSQEPAYEQYF. The CDR3 DNA sequence: TGTGCCAGCAGCCAAGAGCCAGCGTACGAGCAGTACTTC.

This clone was counted a single time. V usage is TRBV15 and J usage is TRBJ2-7; no firm D call. This CDR3 has 14 amino acids. V was cut by 0 bases and J by 4 bases, with 10 bases left in between. Germline CDR1 is LNHNV and CDR2 is YYDKDF (reference sequence). For the CDR3, the DNA is TGTGCCACCAGCAGAGATCTGGCGGAATACGAGCAGTACTTC. Protein: CATSRDLAEYEQYF.

The chain has TRBV21-1 and TRBJ2-7; the table's D call of TRBD1 was not tested on the DNA. TRBV21-1 is annotated as a pseudogene. The CDR3 covers 17 residues. CDR3 in DNA: TGTGCCAGCAGCAAAGCGCTCGGACAAGCTAGGACCTACGAGCAGTACTTC. It yields the protein CASSKALGQARTYEQYF.

The rearrangement joins TRBV19 to TRBJ2-7; a weak D match, TRBD2 (6 bases). The germline V and J ends were trimmed by 7 bases and 2 bases, with 15 bases remaining between them. The CDR3 has 14 residues. CDR1 LNHDA and CDR2 SQIVND come from the germline V gene (reference sequence). Here the CDR3 reads CASNEAGRTYEQYF. The CDR3 DNA reads TGTGCCAGTAACGAGGCGGGGAGAACCTACGAGCAGTACTTC.